These 12 T cell receptor beta chains share one sample of origin, sequenced in a study of blood T cell repertoires in COVID-19 (dated by TCRdb to the early 2020s). The method was the immunoSEQ multiplex PCR assay. Sourced from immuneACCESS, this table was stored by TCRdb with only in-frame sequences that have V and J called. A share of the clones is absent; for the studies checked, an unresolved V gene accounts for under half, and the remainder has no known explanation. For this sample the table gives 200,000 to 250,000 clones, of which just under 90% were detected only once. The ten top clones hold around 0.87% of the sample. The sample taken for sequencing was PBMCs or T cells enriched from blood (not recorded which). The receptor source for this set is a man between 45 and 60 years old who had been exposed to COVID-19.

The V call is TRBV11-2, the J call TRBJ1-1; TRBD1 aligns across 8 bases. This CDR3 has 14 amino acids. The germline gives CDR1 SGHAT, CDR2 FQNNGV. The V gene end was trimmed by 4 bases and the J gene end by 6 bases; junction bases not matched to a gene: 7. CDR3 sequence reads: CASSSIRGLSEAFF. CDR3 nucleotides: TGTGCCAGCAGCTCTATCAGGGGGCTGTCTGAAGCTTTCTTT.

The V gene is TRBV4-1, the J gene TRBJ2-7; D perhaps matches TRBD1 (5 bases). The CDR3 totals 15 residues. CDR1 is MGHRA and CDR2 is YSYEKL in the germline V gene. Trimming stripped 1 base from V and 2 bases from J, with 12 bases between. The CDR3 DNA reads as TGCGCCAGCAGCCAAGTTCAGGGAAGCACCTACGAGCAGTACTTC. It translates to CASSQVQGSTYEQYF.

The chain uses TRBV10-2 and TRBJ2-4, with 7 bases identical to TRBD1. V trimming: 4 bases; J trimming: 5 bases; junction bases outside the gene matches: 5. CDR1 is WSHSY and CDR2 is SAAADI in the germline V gene. CDR3 length equals 14 residues. Here the CDR3 DNA reads TGCGCCAGCAGTGGTCCGACAGGGCAAAACATTCAGTACTTC. It yields the protein CASSGPTGQNIQYF.

The chain recombines TRBV7-3 with TRBJ2-3; 7 bases match TRBD1. V was clipped by 5 bases and J by 6 bases; unmatched bases: 11. Germline values: CDR1 SGHTA, CDR2 FQGTGA. This CDR3 spans 15 amino acids. The DNA of the CDR3 is TGTGCCAGCAGCCCGATCCAGGGGGTGATGGATACGCAGTATTTT. Encoded protein: CASSPIQGVMDTQYF. The full variable domain, rest sourced from reference TRBV7-3 and TRBJ2-3, is GAGVSQTPSNKVTEKGKYVELRCDPISGHTALYWYRQSLGQGPEFLIYFQGTGAADDSGLPNDRFFAVRPEGSVSTLKIQRTERGDSAVYLCASSPIQGVMDTQYFGPGTRLTVL.

This rearrangement joins TRBV5-1 to TRBJ1-6, with no clear D. Germline V gives CDR1 SGHRS, CDR2 YFSETQ. The CDR3 is 16 residues long. With 0 bases removed from V and 1 base from J, the gap between germline ends came to 8 bases. Here the CDR3 reads CASSLAVTSYNSPLHF. The CDR3 DNA reads as TGCGCCAGCAGCTTGGCGGTCACGTCCTATAATTCACCCCTCCACTTT.

This clone was seen only once. The chain has TRBV29-1 and TRBJ1-2, with D possibly being TRBD1 (6 bases). Looked up from germline, CDR1 is SQVTM and CDR2 is ANQGSEA. The CDR3 extends over 11 amino acids. Trimming removed 7 bases at V and 4 bases at J, with 10 bases between. This CDR3 reads CSATGLYGYTF. CDR3 in DNA: TGCAGCGCTACAGGGCTCTATGGCTACACCTTC.

The chain carries TRBV5-1 and TRBJ2-5; the D gene is possibly TRBD2 (5 bases). The CDR3 is 14 residues long. The V and J ends lost 6 bases and 8 bases respectively, with 20 bases between them. Germline CDR1 and CDR2: SGHRS and YFSETQ. This CDR3 is CASTPVGVGGTQYF. DNA of the CDR3: TGCGCCAGCACCCCCGTGGGAGTCGGAGGCACCCAGTACTTC.

The genes are TRBV7-8 and TRBJ1-6; D unclear. V was shortened by 1 base and J by 7 bases, with 5 bases between the two germline ends. This CDR3 spans 13 amino acids. In germline, CDR1 is SGHVS, CDR2 FQNEAQ. The CDR3 protein is CASSLETNSPLHF. The CDR3, as DNA: TGTGCCAGCAGCTTAGAAACAAATTCACCCCTCCACTTT.

The J gene is TRBJ1-3, the V gene TRBV28; possibly TRBD1 for D (6 bases). Looked up from germline, CDR1 is MDHEN and CDR2 is SYDVKM. This CDR3 is built from 17 residues. The V end was cut by 3 bases, the J end by 0 bases, with 15 bases between. The CDR3 DNA reads as TGTGCCAGCAGTTTGTTCCCGGGACATTTCTCTGGAAACACCATATATTTT. Amino acid sequence: CASSLFPGHFSGNTIYF.

The V call is TRBV19, the J call TRBJ2-1, with a possible D match to TRBD1 (5 bases). CDR3 length equals 14 residues. Trimming left V 5 bases short and J 2 bases short, with 10 bases between. CDR1 and CDR2 from the germline V gene are LNHDA and SQIVND (reference sequence). For the CDR3, the DNA is TGTGCCAGTAGTCGGATAGGGGCCTACAATGAGCAGTTCTTC. This encodes CASSRIGAYNEQFF.

The chain joins TRBV3-1 (or the pseudogene TRBV3-2) to TRBJ2-5; TRBD2 matches 11 bases. This CDR3 has 16 residues. The V segment lost 1 base and the J segment 3 bases; nucleotides outside the gene matches: 4. Germline-derived CDR1 and CDR2 are LGHDT and YNNKEL (reference sequence). CDR3 bases: TGTGCCAGCAGCCAAGGTCCTAGCGGGGGGAAAGAGACCCAGTACTTC. Protein sequence: CASSQGPSGGKETQYF.

This chain connects TRBV6-5 to TRBJ1-2; tentative D call: TRBD1 (5 bases). V was shortened by 1 base and J by 11 bases, with 17 bases between the two germline ends. Germline CDR1 MNHEY, CDR2 SVGAGI. CDR3 length: 14 amino acids. This CDR3 reads CASSYYRSSRGYTF. The CDR3 DNA sequence: TGTGCCAGCAGTTACTACAGGTCCTCTCGGGGGTACACCTTC.